These T cell receptor beta chains were read from a single sample in a study of neurological immune-mediated disorders. Via MiXCR, TCRdb re-called the 5' RACE reads, giving one row per CDR3 protein. The sample shows about 65,000 distinct CDR3 sequences, 4.1% of them seen only once. The material sequenced was PBMCs. The receptors were gathered from a man between 45 and 60 years old with multiple sclerosis. The CDR3 runs from the conserved cysteine through the conserved F or W. D genes are given only for firm matches. Clone size is given for some rows only: seen once, a few or many times, or a class if the clone is expanded.

j_gene: TRBJ1-5
d_gene: .
v_gene: TRBV10-1
abundance: many
CDR3nt: TGCGCCAGCACCCCGAGTACGCCTGGAACAACGGAACAGCCCCAGCATTTT
CDR3aa: CASTPSTPGTTEQPQHF

j_gene: TRBJ1-2
d_gene: TRBD1
v_gene: TRBV6-5
abundance: many
CDR3nt: TGTGCCAGCAGTCGCGACAGGGGAAGAGGCTACACCTTC
CDR3aa: CASSRDRGRGYTF

j_gene: TRBJ2-1
d_gene: .
v_gene: TRBV28
abundance: many
CDR3nt: TGTGCCAGCAGTGCCCCTAGTATCAATGAGCAGTTCTTC
CDR3aa: CASSAPSINEQFF

j_gene: TRBJ2-5
d_gene: .
v_gene: TRBV18
abundance: many
CDR3nt: TGTGCCAGCTCTTCCGACCGCGTGGAGACCCAGTACTTC
CDR3aa: CASSSDRVETQYF

j_gene: TRBJ1-5
d_gene: TRBD1
v_gene: TRBV18
abundance: many
CDR3nt: TGTGCCAGCTCACCCGACAGGGGCAATCAGCCCCAGCATTTT
CDR3aa: CASSPDRGNQPQHF

j_gene: TRBJ2-3
d_gene: TRBD1
v_gene: TRBV2
abundance: .
CDR3nt: TGTGCCAGCAGACAACGTTTGGGGACAGGGCCCTTTGCTGATACGCAGTATTTT
CDR3aa: CASRQRLGTGPFADTQYF

j_gene: TRBJ1-1
d_gene: .
v_gene: TRBV20-1
abundance: many
CDR3nt: TGCAGTGCTAGTAGTGGGTCCACTGAAGCTTTCTTT
CDR3aa: CSASSGSTEAFF

j_gene: TRBJ2-5
d_gene: TRBD2
v_gene: TRBV5-6
abundance: many
CDR3nt: TGTGCCAGCAGCCTGGGTCCCCTAGCGGGGGGATTCCAAGAGACCCAGTACTTC
CDR3aa: CASSLGPLAGGFQETQYF

j_gene: TRBJ1-5
d_gene: TRBD1
v_gene: TRBV7-6
abundance: many
CDR3nt: TGTGCCAGCAGCCTCCTGACAGGGGCGAGCAATCAGCCCCAGCATTTT
CDR3aa: CASSLLTGASNQPQHF

j_gene: TRBJ1-3
d_gene: .
v_gene: TRBV4-1
abundance: many
CDR3nt: TGCGCCAGCAGCCCCATTGGGGCGCGGGGAGGAAACACCATATATTTT
CDR3aa: CASSPIGARGGNTIYF

j_gene: TRBJ1-4
d_gene: TRBD1
v_gene: TRBV7-2
abundance: many
CDR3nt: TGTGCCAGCAGCTCTCATGCCGGGACAGGGAAGGAAAAACTGTTTTTT
CDR3aa: CASSSHAGTGKEKLFF

j_gene: TRBJ1-6
d_gene: .
v_gene: TRBV12-3/TRBV12-4
abundance: many
CDR3nt: TGTGCCAGCAGTCGGTACGGGGGTAATTCACCCCTCCACTTT
CDR3aa: CASSRYGGNSPLHF

j_gene: TRBJ2-2
d_gene: TRBD2
v_gene: TRBV6-6
abundance: many
CDR3nt: TGTGCCAGCAGTTACTCGCAGACTAGCGGGGCCATAACCCGCCGGCTGTTTTTT
CDR3aa: CASSYSQTSGAITRRLFF

j_gene: TRBJ1-1
d_gene: .
v_gene: TRBV15
abundance: many
CDR3nt: TGTGCCACCAGCAGGCTACGTATGAACACTGAAGCTTTCTTT
CDR3aa: CATSRLRMNTEAFF

j_gene: TRBJ1-2
d_gene: .
v_gene: TRBV4-2
abundance: many
CDR3nt: TGTGCCAGCAGCCAAGCCGGTGGCTACACCTTC
CDR3aa: CASSQAGGYTF

j_gene: TRBJ2-3
d_gene: TRBD2
v_gene: TRBV7-9
abundance: many
CDR3nt: TGTGCCAGCAGCCAAGAGGGAGGGTCAGATACGCAGTATTTT
CDR3aa: CASSQEGGSDTQYF

j_gene: TRBJ1-6
d_gene: .
v_gene: TRBV7-2
abundance: many
CDR3nt: TGTGCCAGCAGCTTAGGGCAGCCCTATAATTCACCCCTCCACTTT
CDR3aa: CASSLGQPYNSPLHF

j_gene: TRBJ1-2
d_gene: .
v_gene: TRBV3-1
abundance: many
CDR3nt: TGTGCCAGCTGGGGGGTCCCTATTGGCTACACCTTC
CDR3aa: CASWGVPIGYTF

j_gene: TRBJ2-7
d_gene: .
v_gene: TRBV6-2/TRBV6-3
abundance: many
CDR3nt: TGTGCCAGCTCCCTTAATAGAGGTCCAGGCTACGAGCAGTACTTC
CDR3aa: CASSLNRGPGYEQYF

j_gene: TRBJ2-7
d_gene: TRBD1
v_gene: TRBV10-3
abundance: many
CDR3nt: TGTGCCATCAGTGAGTCAGGGGACAGGGGCAGCTACGAGCAGTACTTC
CDR3aa: CAISESGDRGSYEQYF

j_gene: TRBJ2-5
d_gene: .
v_gene: TRBV5-1
abundance: many
CDR3nt: TGCGCCAGCAGCCAAAGACAGGCCCAAGAGACCCAGTACTTC
CDR3aa: CASSQRQAQETQYF

j_gene: TRBJ2-3
d_gene: TRBD1
v_gene: TRBV7-9
abundance: many
CDR3nt: TGTGCCAGCAGCTTAGTGGGGACAGCCACAGATACGCAGTATTTT
CDR3aa: CASSLVGTATDTQYF

j_gene: TRBJ1-4
d_gene: .
v_gene: TRBV12-3/TRBV12-4
abundance: many
CDR3nt: TGTGCCAGCAGTTTCACCAGGGATGAAAAACTGTTTTTT
CDR3aa: CASSFTRDEKLFF

j_gene: TRBJ2-4
d_gene: TRBD1
v_gene: TRBV7-9
abundance: many
CDR3nt: TGTGCCAGCAGGCCCGGGACAGGGGGGATTCAGTACTTC
CDR3aa: CASRPGTGGIQYF

j_gene: TRBJ1-5
d_gene: .
v_gene: TRBV12-3/TRBV12-4
abundance: many
CDR3nt: TGTGCCACCTCCGGGACAAGCAATCAGCCCCAGCATTTT
CDR3aa: CATSGTSNQPQHF

j_gene: TRBJ1-3
d_gene: .
v_gene: TRBV7-9
abundance: many
CDR3nt: TGTGCCAGCAGCTTAGGCAGGTCTGGAAACACCATATATTTT
CDR3aa: CASSLGRSGNTIYF

j_gene: TRBJ1-1
d_gene: .
v_gene: TRBV6-6
abundance: many
CDR3nt: TGTGCCAGCAGTTACCCCCCAGGGGCGACTGAAGCTTTCTTT
CDR3aa: CASSYPPGATEAFF

j_gene: TRBJ2-3
d_gene: TRBD2
v_gene: TRBV20-1
abundance: many
CDR3nt: TGCAGTGCTAGAGGTAGCGGGGGGGCCGCAGATACGCAGTATTTT
CDR3aa: CSARGSGGAADTQYF

j_gene: TRBJ1-3
d_gene: TRBD1
v_gene: TRBV7-9
abundance: many
CDR3nt: TGTGCCAGCAGCCCTAGGACAGGGCGAGACACCATATATTTT
CDR3aa: CASSPRTGRDTIYF

j_gene: TRBJ1-5
d_gene: .
v_gene: TRBV28
abundance: many
CDR3nt: TGTGCCAGCAGGACACCCGGACGCCAGAAAGGGGCCCAGCATTTT
CDR3aa: CASRTPGRQKGAQHF

j_gene: TRBJ2-5
d_gene: TRBD1
v_gene: TRBV27
abundance: many
CDR3nt: TGTGCCAGCAGTTCCCGGGACAGCCAAGAGACCCAGTACTTC
CDR3aa: CASSSRDSQETQYF

j_gene: TRBJ2-7
d_gene: .
v_gene: TRBV7-6
abundance: many
CDR3nt: TGTGCCAGCAGCCGCGACGGTTCCTACGAGCAGTACTTC
CDR3aa: CASSRDGSYEQYF

j_gene: TRBJ1-1
d_gene: .
v_gene: TRBV6-5
abundance: .
CDR3nt: TGTGCCAGCATCGACAGAGAAACGAACACTGAAGCTTTCTTT
CDR3aa: CASIDRETNTEAFF

j_gene: TRBJ1-2
d_gene: TRBD1
v_gene: TRBV4-1
abundance: many
CDR3nt: TGCGCCAGCAGCCAAACCCGGACAGGGATAGTCTATGGCTACACCTTC
CDR3aa: CASSQTRTGIVYGYTF

j_gene: TRBJ1-1
d_gene: .
v_gene: TRBV12-5
abundance: many
CDR3nt: TGTGCTACCTCGCAGGGCCCCGATGAAGCTTTCTTT
CDR3aa: CATSQGPDEAFF

j_gene: TRBJ1-5
d_gene: TRBD1
v_gene: TRBV27
abundance: many
CDR3nt: TGTGCCAGCAGCCGGGACAGAAATCAGCCCCAGCATTTT
CDR3aa: CASSRDRNQPQHF

j_gene: TRBJ2-1
d_gene: .
v_gene: TRBV5-1
abundance: many
CDR3nt: .
CDR3aa: CASSALVGEGTFF

j_gene: TRBJ2-2
d_gene: .
v_gene: TRBV9
abundance: many
CDR3nt: TGTGCCAGCAGCGTAGGTTCCGGGCTGGGCGGGGAGCTGTTTTTT
CDR3aa: CASSVGSGLGGELFF

j_gene: TRBJ1-1
d_gene: .
v_gene: TRBV5-1
abundance: many
CDR3nt: TGCGCCAGCAGCCTCAGGGGAAGGACTGAAGCTTTCTTT
CDR3aa: CASSLRGRTEAFF

j_gene: TRBJ1-4
d_gene: .
v_gene: TRBV4-2
abundance: many
CDR3nt: TGTGCCAGCAGCCAAGATCTTCGGGGGGCGCAGACGAAAAAACTGTTTTTT
CDR3aa: CASSQDLRGAQTKKLFF

j_gene: TRBJ2-5
d_gene: .
v_gene: TRBV9
abundance: .
CDR3nt: TGTGCCAGCAGCGTAGGGAGTGGCGGATGGGAGACCCAGTACTTC
CDR3aa: CASSVGSGGWETQYF

j_gene: TRBJ2-1
d_gene: TRBD2
v_gene: TRBV18
abundance: few
CDR3nt: TGTGCCAGCTCACTGACCAGCGGGGGCAATGAGCAGTTCTTC
CDR3aa: CASSLTSGGNEQFF

j_gene: TRBJ2-7
d_gene: .
v_gene: TRBV7-9
abundance: many
CDR3nt: TGTGCCAGCAGCTTAGAGTCAGAGGCCTATTTC
CDR3aa: CASSLESEAYF

j_gene: TRBJ2-1
d_gene: .
v_gene: TRBV5-1
abundance: many
CDR3nt: TGCGCCAGCAGCTTGGAAGGGCCCCTCTCCTACAATGAGCAGTTCTTC
CDR3aa: CASSLEGPLSYNEQFF

j_gene: TRBJ1-2
d_gene: TRBD1
v_gene: TRBV12-3/TRBV12-4
abundance: many
CDR3nt: TGTGCCAGCAGTTTTCATCAGACAGGGCAAAACTATGGCTACACCTTC
CDR3aa: CASSFHQTGQNYGYTF

j_gene: TRBJ1-1
d_gene: TRBD1
v_gene: TRBV5-1
abundance: many
CDR3nt: TGCGCCAGCAGCTCGGACAGGGGGCAAACTGAAGCTTTCTTT
CDR3aa: CASSSDRGQTEAFF

j_gene: TRBJ1-1
d_gene: .
v_gene: TRBV14
abundance: many
CDR3nt: TGTGCCAGCAGCCCATCGAAGGGGACTGAAGCTTTCTTT
CDR3aa: CASSPSKGTEAFF

j_gene: TRBJ1-1
d_gene: .
v_gene: TRBV12-3/TRBV12-4
abundance: many
CDR3nt: TGTGCCAGCAGTTTCCCAAGTACTGAAGCTTTCTTT
CDR3aa: CASSFPSTEAFF

j_gene: TRBJ1-2
d_gene: .
v_gene: TRBV6-2/TRBV6-3
abundance: many
CDR3nt: TGTGCCAGCAAGGAGGGTTTGGATGGCTACACCTTC
CDR3aa: CASKEGLDGYTF

j_gene: TRBJ1-2
d_gene: .
v_gene: TRBV5-4
abundance: many
CDR3nt: TGTGCCAGCAGCCTCCCGGGTATCCGCTATGGCTACACCTTC
CDR3aa: CASSLPGIRYGYTF

j_gene: TRBJ2-1
d_gene: .
v_gene: TRBV5-5
abundance: many
CDR3nt: TGTGCCAGCAGCATGCACACAACCCACAATGAGCAGTTCTTC
CDR3aa: CASSMHTTHNEQFF

j_gene: TRBJ2-2
d_gene: .
v_gene: TRBV12-5
abundance: many
CDR3nt: TGTGCTAGTGGTTTCTCCCCGGGTTGGAACACCGGGGAGCTGTTTTTT
CDR3aa: CASGFSPGWNTGELFF

j_gene: TRBJ2-5
d_gene: TRBD2
v_gene: TRBV2
abundance: many
CDR3nt: TGTGCCAGCAGTGAAGCTAGCGGGGGGATATACCAAGAGACCCAGTACTTC
CDR3aa: CASSEASGGIYQETQYF

j_gene: TRBJ2-3
d_gene: TRBD2
v_gene: TRBV27
abundance: few
CDR3nt: TGTGCCAGCAGCGAGGTTAGGGGAGGGGAAGATACGCAGTATTTT
CDR3aa: CASSEVRGGEDTQYF

j_gene: TRBJ1-1
d_gene: TRBD1
v_gene: TRBV5-1
abundance: many
CDR3nt: TGCGCCAGCAGTCGAACGACAGGGACTGCTTTCTTT
CDR3aa: CASSRTTGTAFF

j_gene: TRBJ1-4
d_gene: .
v_gene: TRBV4-1
abundance: many
CDR3nt: TGCGCCAGCAGCCAAGATAGGATGAATGAAAAACTGTTTTTT
CDR3aa: CASSQDRMNEKLFF

j_gene: TRBJ1-6
d_gene: .
v_gene: TRBV4-2
abundance: many
CDR3nt: TGTGCCAGCAGCCAAGTCGGTGGAGTGGGGGATTCACCCCTCCACTTT
CDR3aa: CASSQVGGVGDSPLHF

j_gene: TRBJ1-2
d_gene: TRBD1
v_gene: TRBV5-4
abundance: few
CDR3nt: TGTGCCAGCAGCCTCGGACAGGGTCTATACTATGGCTACACCTTC
CDR3aa: CASSLGQGLYYGYTF

j_gene: TRBJ2-2
d_gene: TRBD1
v_gene: TRBV2
abundance: few
CDR3nt: TGTGCCAGCAGTGAAAAGGGACAGGGCTGGGGCACCGGGGAGCTGTTTTTT
CDR3aa: CASSEKGQGWGTGELFF

j_gene: TRBJ1-4
d_gene: .
v_gene: TRBV6-6
abundance: many
CDR3nt: TGTGCCAGCGTAACGGGGGGGGCGCGGGGTGAAAAACTGTTTTTT
CDR3aa: CASVTGGARGEKLFF